One sample yielded the 17 T cell receptor beta chains listed below, sequenced in a study of post-analysis software for immune sequencing data. Study observations and caveats: TRBV5-6, TRBV5-1 and TRBV20-1 belonged to a set of a few TRBV segments that were more frequent in patients than controls.

TCR beta cDNA libraries had unique molecular identifiers. Using its own MiXCR run on the PCR reads, TCRdb lists one record per CDR3 protein. The sample consists of roughly 650,000 distinct CDR3 sequences, 55% to 60% of them appearing once. No antigen has been assigned to these receptors. Source material: blood. Every receptor here comes from a girl aged 2-10 years with multiple sclerosis.

The rearrangement joins TRBV20-1 to TRBJ1-2; perhaps TRBD1 as D (6 bases). V was clipped by 4 bases and J by 5 bases, with 11 bases between them. Germline V gene data show CDR1 as DFQATT and CDR2 as SNEGSKA (reference sequence). The CDR3 loop spans 12 amino acids. The CDR3: CSATGEKYGYTF. DNA for the CDR3: TGCAGTGCTACAGGGGAAAAATATGGCTACACCTTC.

V usage is TRBV20-1 and J usage is TRBJ1-5, with a weak D call TRBD1 (6 bases). Germline CDR1 is DFQATT and CDR2 is SNEGSKA (reference sequence). V was trimmed by 1 base and J by 3 bases, leaving 13 bases between them. CDR3 size: 15 residues. The CDR3 loop is CSARGTVGINQPQHF. The CDR3 nucleotides are TGCAGTGCTAGAGGGACAGTGGGGATCAATCAGCCCCAGCATTTT.

This chain connects TRBV29-1 to TRBJ1-1; no clear D. Germline V CDR1 and CDR2: SQVTM, ANQGSEA. The CDR3 length is 12 residues. V was clipped by 0 bases and J by 4 bases, with 6 bases between them. The CDR3 bases are TGCAGCGTTGAAGAAGGAGTCACTGAAGCTTTCTTT. It specifies CSVEEGVTEAFF.

This sequence joins TRBV4-3 and TRBJ1-1; 8 nucleotides match TRBD1. V was clipped by 0 bases and J by 7 bases; unmatched bases: 13. The germline V gene has CDR1 LGHNA and CDR2 YSLEER. The CDR3 is 17 amino acids. The CDR3 bases are TGCGCCAGCAGCCAAGATCCGGCAGGGGGCGAAGTAAGTGAAGCTTTCTTT. Encoded protein: CASSQDPAGGEVSEAFF.

The chain uses TRBV7-9 and TRBJ2-1; possibly TRBD2 for D (6 bases). The ends were cut back, 9 bases at V and 4 bases at J, with 19 bases in the middle. Germline lookup yields CDR1 SEHNR and CDR2 FQNEAQ (reference sequence). The CDR3 consists of 15 residues. CDR3 bases: TGTGCCAGGGCTTCCGGGACTTCCTCTTACAATGAGCAGTTCTTC. This gives the protein CARASGTSSYNEQFF.

This clonotype was seen only a few times. The chain recombines TRBV19 with TRBJ1-6; 7 nucleotides align to TRBD1. This CDR3 contains 18 residues. Losses at the gene ends were 6 bases for V and 9 bases for J; bases not matched to a gene: 20. CDR1 and CDR2 (germline): LNHDA, SQIVND (reference sequence). The CDR3 region has the DNA TGTGCCAGTAGGGGATTCGGGAAGACAGGGAAGTTAGGTTCACCCCTCCACTTT. The encoded protein is CASRGFGKTGKLGSPLHF.

This clonotype was seen a handful of times. The V call is TRBV5-4, the J call TRBJ2-1, with D possibly matching TRBD1 (5 bases). The CDR3 covers 17 residues. Deletions cut 2 bases from V and 6 bases from J, with 21 bases between. Germline CDR1 SGHNT, CDR2 YYREEE (reference sequence). The CDR3 DNA reads TGTGCCAGCAGCTTACAGGTGGTAGGAGCAGAATTCAATGAGCAGTTCTTC. It is translated as CASSLQVVGAEFNEQFF.

This chain links TRBV12-3 or TRBV12-4 with TRBJ2-1; a possible D gene is TRBD2 (6 bases). This CDR3 has 15 amino acids. V lost 3 bases and J lost 0, with 9 bases in between. The chain's CDR3 is CASSFGGLSYNEQFF. In nucleotides, the CDR3 is TGTGCCAGCAGTTTCGGGGGTCTCTCCTACAATGAGCAGTTCTTC.

This clonotype was counted only a few times. The J gene is TRBJ1-2, the V gene TRBV12-3 or TRBV12-4; D is unresolved. This CDR3 has 11 amino acids. Trimming took 6 bases from V and 4 from J, leaving 6 bases between them. CDR3 region: CASRWLYGYTF. CDR3 nucleotides: TGTGCCAGCAGATGGCTCTATGGCTACACCTTC.

The chain links TRBV20-1 to TRBJ1-6; D may be TRBD1 (5 bases). This CDR3 comprises 13 residues. Between the trimmed V and J ends, which lost 5 bases and 7 bases, there was a span of 12 bases. Germline V gene lookup returns CDR1 DFQATT and CDR2 SNEGSKA (reference sequence). CDR3 loop: CSAVDSSNSPLHF. CDR3 DNA: TGCAGTGCTGTCGACAGTTCAAATTCACCCCTCCACTTT.

The table lists this clonotype with a few counts. V usage is TRBV7-3 and J usage is TRBJ2-3; D assignment may be TRBD1 or TRBD2 (5 bases each). There are 16 residues in the CDR3. V lost 1 base, J lost 5 bases, and 16 bases lay in between. CDR1 SGHTA and CDR2 FQGTGA come from the germline V gene. The CDR3 DNA reads TGTGCCAGCAGCTTAAATTCCCGGGGCTCGAGAGATACGCAGTATTTT. It translates to CASSLNSRGSRDTQYF.

The chain has TRBV4-2 and TRBJ2-5, with 10 bases lining up with TRBD2. Germline CDR1 LGHNA, CDR2 YNFKEQ. V trimming: 4 bases; J trimming: 2 bases; junction bases outside the gene matches: 10. The CDR3 totals 17 residues. The CDR3 DNA is TGTGCCAGCAGCCGGGCGGTACTAGCGGGAATTCAAGAGACCCAGTACTTC. Its translation: CASSRAVLAGIQETQYF.

The J gene is TRBJ1-2, the V gene TRBV29-1; D uncertain. This CDR3 is built from 14 residues. V dropped 5 bases and J dropped 0 bases, with 13 bases sitting between them. Germline values: CDR1 SQVTM, CDR2 ANQGSEA. CDR3 sequence reads: CSVMGYGSNYGYTF. CDR3 in DNA: TGCAGCGTTATGGGGTACGGATCTAACTATGGCTACACCTTC.

The V call is TRBV29-1, the J call TRBJ2-1, with a weak D call TRBD2 (5 bases). Deletions cut 6 bases from V and 3 bases from J, with 12 bases between. Germline V lookup: CDR1 SQVTM, CDR2 ANQGSEA. The CDR3 extends over 13 amino acids. This chain's CDR3 is CSVGDGDYNEQFF. Here the CDR3 DNA reads TGCAGCGTGGGCGACGGGGACTACAATGAGCAGTTCTTC.

The V and J genes are TRBV29-1 and TRBJ1-2; the D is unclear. The V gene's germline CDR1 is SQVTM and CDR2 ANQGSEA. The CDR3 sequence is 11 residues long. With 4 bases removed from V and 5 bases from J, the gap between germline ends came to 8 bases. CDR3 sequence: CSVVRVYGYTF. The CDR3 region has the DNA TGCAGCGTTGTAAGGGTTTATGGCTACACCTTC.

This clonotype was detected a few times. V is TRBV27 and J is TRBJ2-3; D unclear. Germline V gene lookup returns CDR1 MNHEY and CDR2 SMNVEV (reference sequence). Trimming stripped 6 bases from V and 2 bases from J, with 9 bases between. The CDR3 consists of 13 residues. The CDR3 sequence is CASSSLFTDTQYF. CDR3 nucleotide sequence: TGTGCCAGCAGCTCCCTATTCACAGATACGCAGTATTTT.

This clonotype was counted between two and nine times. The rearrangement uses TRBV20-1 and TRBJ2-7; tentatively, D is TRBD2 (5 bases). The last part of the DNA fits TRBJ2-5 better; the J call may be wrong. The CDR3 sequence is 14 residues long. Germline V gene data show CDR1 as DFQATT and CDR2 as SNEGSKA (reference sequence). Here the CDR3 reads CSARDRGGRETQYF. CDR3 bases: TGCAGTGCTAGAGATAGAGGAGGTAGAGAGACCCAGTACTTC.